Sequencing of this TCR beta chain was carried out in a study of T cells after yellow fever vaccination (dated by TCRdb to between 2018 and 2020). About the full investigation: Staining for CD3, CD45RA, CCR7 and CD95 was used to sort memory subsets (EM, EMRA, CM and Tscm) on a BD FACS Aria III. Two healthy male donors, one aged 18 to 30 and one aged 30 to 39 years, were included in the cohort. Memory subsets were sorted on days 0, 15 and 45 and at 18 months after primary vaccination, and on days 0, 15 and 45 after the 30-year booster. Libraries from fractions with low cell numbers were prepared with the SMART-Seq v4 Ultra Low Input RNA kit. Blood was collected at multiple timepoints before and after primary and secondary immunization, and bulk PBMC replicates and cell subsets were isolated. Bulk TCR alpha and beta repertoires were sequenced longitudinally to track T-cell clones before and after primary and booster YFV17D yellow fever vaccination. Points the paper makes about the study in general: A small fraction of clonotypes showed up in both the CD4 and CD8 compartments, probably as a result of convergent recombination. After the booster, most of the clones that had expanded following primary vaccination were detected again (approximately 95% of CD4 and around nine tenths of CD8), which suggests that memory was broadly maintained. Compared with the primary T-cell response, the secondary T-cell response was weaker but faster, peaking on day 5 rather than day 15. Because abundant contaminating clonotypes from the bulk population could be contained in FACS-sorted repertoires, computational filtering was required. Only two donors were included in the study, so the extent to which the findings can be generalized is limited. In the sorted memory subsets on day 0, nearly all vaccine-responding clonotypes were below the level of detection.

TCR cDNA was synthesized by 5'RACE template switching, through which a universal primer site and unique molecular identifiers were introduced. Priming for cDNA synthesis came from both the TCR alpha and TCR beta constant segments. Library amplification used two PCR steps, and the second PCR step added sample barcodes and sequencing adapters. Sequencing of the libraries was done on either Illumina HiSeq 2500 (2x100 bp) or NovaSeq (2x150 bp). The authors' analysis ran thus. Demultiplexing of reads and collapsing into UMI consensus sequences were performed with MIGEC, and V(D)J alignment was carried out with MiXCR. Vaccine-responding clonotypes were defined with edgeR using replicate PBMC samples, requiring FDR below 0.01 and a log2 fold change above 5 up to day 15. Bulk clonotypes were assigned CD4 or CD8 identity according to which sequenced CD4 or CD8 repertoire held them at higher abundance. Clonotype frequencies in memory subsets were weighted by FACS-sorted cell numbers to estimate each clone's distribution across memory phenotypes. TCRdb ran its own pipeline on the public reads, namely fastp trimming at Q25 and MiXCR clone calling, and kept in-frame beta chains. When rows share a CDR3 protein, they turn into one entry using the most common DNA and genes. TCRdb assigned the V and J calls; the authors' analysis was not used. This sample has 25,000 to 35,000 distinct CDR3 sequences in its table, and about 6% of those were observed once. The leading ten clones occupy more than 20% of the sample.

This clonotype showed up many times. Per-nucleotide qualities are absent, and no much larger clonotype sits a single base away. The sample's treatment or condition label is to be understood as: live attenuated yellow fever vaccine strain. A standard Ficoll-Paque protocol was used to isolate PBMCs from peripheral blood. For sorted memory subsets, RNA extraction was done with the RNeasy Micro Kit. CDR3 length: 14 amino acids, cysteine to phenylalanine. Kept here is only the CDR3 DNA, which spans 42 bases and is read in frame from base 1. The germline V gene (reference sequence) supplies CDR1 DFQATT and CDR2 SNEGSKA. Trimming costs V 6 bases and J 3 bases, and their ends lie 18 bases apart.

The sequencing here drew on PBMCs, either bulk or a sorted T-cell subset (CD4+, CD8+, memory, or dextramer-sorted; not recorded which), taken on the day of the yellow fever booster vaccination. This TCR was sampled from a man aged 30 to 39 who received the YFV17D yellow fever vaccine. This sequence uses TRBV20-1 and TRBJ2-7; the D gene is perhaps TRBD1, from 7 matching bases. The CDR3 reads CSAAPGGTDYEQYF. The nucleotides read TGCAGTGCAGCCCCAGGGGGGACAGACTACGAGCAGTACTTC.